This T cell receptor (beta chain) came from a study of shared clonotypes between healthy human individuals. Of note for this clone: The antigen remains undetermined.

The table came from immunoSEQ multiplex PCR; TCRdb's copy has only in-frame clones and leaves some out. The sample records under 1,900,000 clones, approximately 98.5% being singletons. Findings and limits, study-wide: Although depth was large, rarefaction showed that sequencing of the sorted subsets was incomplete.

CDR1 and CDR2 (germline): SGHDN, FVKESK. Germline trimming cut 0 bases from V and 5 bases from J; bases unmatched to any gene: 8. The CDR3 length is 16 residues. The sequence derives from a man aged 25 to 40 in good health. Sequenced sample: naive CD4+ T cells sorted from blood. The subset: CD45RA+ positively selected. This rearrangement joins TRBV14 to TRBJ1-1, with 8 bases fitting TRBD1. The CDR3 nucleotides read TGTGCCAGCAGCCAAGAGCAGGGGGCGGTTCGGACTGAAGCTTTCTTT. Its protein product is CASSQEQGAVRTEAFF.